This TCR beta chain was found in a study of early T cells in non-severe SARS-CoV-2 infection. For the study at large: Alpha and beta chains were unpaired, from unsorted whole-blood bulk RNA.

Study-wide findings and caveats: Missing private and CD4 specificities, VDJdb matching favored anti-spike CD8 responses.

CDR1 is SGHDN, CDR2 FVKESK, per germline. The CDR3 length is 13 residues. V gave up 1 base and J gave up 10 bases, with 8 bases separating them. As regards this clonotype: Its antigen is still unknown.

Unique molecular identifiers were added to individual cDNA molecules. MiXCR, run by TCRdb on the 5' RACE reads, gives a single entry per CDR3 protein. The table lists some 49,000 distinct CDR3 sequences, approximately 12% of them singletons. The source of this sequence is an adult who was a healthcare worker with PCR-confirmed SARS-CoV-2 infection or an uninfected control (not recorded which). The J gene is TRBJ1-6, the V gene TRBV14; no definite D call. The sequenced sample consisted of whole blood. The DNA for the CDR3 is TGTGCCAGCAGCCAAGGGGTTCGGTCACCCCTCCACTTT. Amino acid sequence: CASSQGVRSPLHF.